Listed here are 29 T cell receptor beta chains from one sample, sequenced in a study of chemoradiotherapy in HPV16-positive cancers. The assay was immunoSEQ multiplex PCR, and TCRdb's table has in-frame clones only and misses some. This table has some 5,400 clones, 70% to 80% appearing once. This material was acquired from a patient who underwent chemoradiotherapy. The source is a human donor with HPV-associated anogenital cancer.

The chain combines TRBV18 with TRBJ2-7; TRBD1 matches at 7 bases. V shed 3 bases and J 2 bases; nucleotides not matched to a gene: 4. This CDR3 comprises 14 residues. Germline values: CDR1 KGHSH, CDR2 LQKENI. The CDR3 DNA reads TGTGCCAGCTCACCGGACAGGACCACCTACGAGCAGTACGTC. Protein: CASSPDRTTYEQYV.

The chain employs TRBV21-1 and TRBJ2-7; the tabulated D call, TRBD2, remains unverified against the DNA. TRBV21-1 is assigned pseudogene status. This CDR3 comprises 18 residues. The chain's CDR3 is CASSKPGLNLVHKYEQYV. For the CDR3, the DNA is TGTGCCAGCAGCAAACCGGGACTAAACTTAGTACACAAGTACGAGCAGTACGTC.

This clone was counted a few times. The J gene is TRBJ2-3, the V gene TRBV4-1; no definite D call. V lost 5 bases to trimming and J lost 0 bases, with 12 bases between them. CDR1 and CDR2 (germline): MGHRA, YSYEKL. CDR3 length: 15 amino acids. CDR3 in DNA: TGCGCCAGCAGCATCCACACGACTAGCACAGATACGCAGTATTTT. It is translated as CASSIHTTSTDTQYF.

This chain links TRBV6-5 with TRBJ1-5; 10 bases fit TRBD1. CDR1 MNHEY and CDR2 SVGAGI come from the germline V gene. CDR3 length: 15 residues. V lost 5 bases to trimming and J lost 4 bases; unmatched junction nucleotides: 5. CDR3: CASSAGTGENQPQHF. CDR3 DNA: TGTGCCAGCAGTGCCGGGACAGGGGAAAATCAGCCCCAGCATTTT.

This sequence joins TRBV4-3 and TRBJ1-4; D possibly corresponds to TRBD1 (6 bases). The V end was cut by 0 bases, the J end by 2 bases, with 16 bases between. Germline CDR1 is LGHNA and CDR2 is YSLEER. CDR3 length equals 18 residues. CDR3 DNA sequence: TGCGCCAGCAGCCAAGATGGAATGGGGGCTGGGACTAATGAAAAACTGTTTTTT. Translating gives CASSQDGMGAGTNEKLFF.

The chain's CDR3 is CASSRQGIEAFF. CDR3 in DNA: TGTGCCAGCAGTCGACAGGGGATTGAAGCTTTCTTT. The rearrangement joins TRBV6-5 to TRBJ1-1; 8 nucleotides match TRBD1. The V segment lost 5 bases and the J segment 7 bases; nucleotides outside the gene matches: 3. The germline CDR1 and CDR2 sequences are MNHEY and SVGAGI. The CDR3 sequence is 12 residues long.

The chain is built from TRBV4-1 and TRBJ1-1, with D unresolved. The CDR3 is 13 amino acids. V dropped 4 bases and J dropped 1 base, with 7 bases sitting between them. CDR1 is MGHRA and CDR2 is YSYEKL in the germline V gene. The CDR3 DNA is TGCGCCAGCAGCCGGGGTGAGAACACTGAAGCTTTCTTT. Translated, it gives CASSRGENTEAFF.

The chain uses TRBV6-1 and TRBJ1-4, with D hard to call. The CDR3 extends over 14 amino acids. Trimming shortened V by 6 bases and J by 8 bases, and 16 bases separated the two germline ends. Germline CDR1 and CDR2: MNHNS and SASEGT. CDR3 loop: CASSPQVGNEKLFF. The CDR3 DNA sequence: TGTGCCAGCAGCCCGCAAGTGGGGAACGAAAAACTGTTTTTT.

In its sample, this clone was seen a few times. The chain combines TRBV6-6 with TRBJ1-2; D is uncertain. The CDR3 consists of 14 residues. Trimming removed 7 bases at V and 4 bases at J, with 16 bases between. Germline CDR1 reads MNHNY; CDR2 reads SVGAGI (reference sequence). The CDR3 region has the DNA TGTGCCAGCACTGGGATGGAGAAGGTCTATGGCTACACCTTC. Translated: CASTGMEKVYGYTF.

This chain uses TRBV14 with TRBJ2-3, with D perhaps TRBD2 (5 bases). The length of the CDR3 is 13 residues. The germline V gene encodes CDR1 SGHDN and CDR2 FVKESK. Trimming stripped 5 bases from V and 1 base from J, with 7 bases between. The CDR3 spells CASSTRGTDTQYF. CDR3 DNA sequence: TGTGCCAGCAGCACTAGAGGCACAGATACGCAGTATTTT.

The CDR3 reads CASSLTATNEKLFF. Here the CDR3 DNA reads TGTGCCAGCAGCCTGACGGCAACTAATGAAAAACTGTTTTTT. The chain recombines TRBV6-1 with TRBJ1-4, with D uncertain. The CDR3 loop spans 14 amino acids. V shed 6 bases and J shed 0 bases, with 8 bases lying between them. CDR1 is MNHNS and CDR2 is SASEGT in the germline V gene.

The chain couples TRBV5-8 to TRBJ1-4, with D perhaps matching TRBD1 (5 bases). The germline gives CDR1 SGHTS, CDR2 YDEGEE. The CDR3 extends over 13 amino acids. V lost 7 bases to trimming and J lost 7 bases, with 14 bases between them. The CDR3, as DNA: TGTGCCAGCCTGACAAGAGGGGCTGAAAAACTGTTTTTT. Protein product: CASLTRGAEKLFF.

CDR3 in DNA: TGCGCCAGCAGTGAGTCGACTCGGGGCAGGGGAGGCTATGGCTACACCTTC. It encodes CASSESTRGRGGYGYTF. The chain employs TRBV10-2 and TRBJ1-2; D is perhaps TRBD1 (6 bases). The CDR3 loop spans 17 amino acids. Germline V CDR1 and CDR2: WSHSY, SAAADI. Trimming took off 0 bases at V and 4 bases at J, with 18 bases between the two ends.

V and J are TRBV19 and TRBJ1-1, with TRBD1 as a possible D gene (6 bases). CDR3 length: 14 residues. The germline gives CDR1 LNHDA, CDR2 SQIVND (reference sequence). The ends were cut back, 4 bases at V and 4 bases at J, with 13 bases in the middle. This CDR3 reads CASSKQGLGTEAFF. CDR3 coding DNA: TGTGCCAGTAGTAAACAGGGTTTGGGCACTGAAGCTTTCTTT.

This chain links TRBV4-3 with TRBJ1-1, with D possibly matching TRBD1 (5 bases). The CDR3 is 13 amino acids. With 4 bases removed from V and 1 base from J, the gap between germline ends came to 7 bases. Germline CDR1 is LGHNA and CDR2 is YSLEER. The chain's CDR3 is CASSPQGNTEAFF. The CDR3 DNA reads TGCGCCAGCAGCCCTCAGGGGAACACTGAAGCTTTCTTT.

This chain joins TRBV27 and TRBJ1-5; D unresolved. Germline-derived CDR1 and CDR2 are MNHEY and SMNVEV (reference sequence). This CDR3 has 13 amino acids. The V gene lost 6 bases and the J gene lost 2 bases, with 8 bases spanning the gap. CDR3 nucleotides: TGTGCCAGCAGAGGAACGGGCAATCAGCCCCAGCATTTT. It translates to CASRGTGNQPQHF.

This clone has more than one count but fewer than ten. The rearrangement joins TRBV7-8 to TRBJ1-2; D may be TRBD1 (6 bases). V was pared by 5 bases and J by 8 bases, with 18 bases between. The CDR3 is 14 residues long. From germline, CDR1 is SGHVS and CDR2 FQNEAQ. In nucleotides, the CDR3 is TGTGCCAGCAGCATCATGGGGGACACCAGCGGCTACACCTTC. This codes for CASSIMGDTSGYTF.

This clone has a handful of counts. The gene calls are TRBV19 and TRBJ2-5; no firm D call. Per the germline V gene, CDR1 is LNHDA and CDR2 is SQIVND (reference sequence). V lost 8 bases, J lost 4 bases, and 14 bases lay in between. The CDR3 runs 13 residues. This CDR3 reads CASGWVLGETQYF. The CDR3 coding sequence is TGTGCCAGTGGTTGGGTGTTAGGAGAGACCCAGTACTTC.

J is TRBJ2-1 and V is TRBV6-5, with a weak D call TRBD1 (5 bases). CDR3 length: 16 amino acids. The ends were cut back, 4 bases at V and 2 bases at J, with 15 bases in the middle. Looked up from germline, CDR1 is MNHEY and CDR2 is SVGAGI. The CDR3 protein is CASSSQGVLPYNEQFF. CDR3 nucleotide sequence: TGTGCCAGCAGTTCCCAGGGTGTACTACCCTACAATGAGCAGTTCTTC.

Only a few counts were recorded for this clone. The V call is TRBV7-6, the J call TRBJ1-1; unclear D gene. The CDR3 runs to 14 residues. The V and J ends lost 5 bases and 2 bases respectively, with 12 bases between them. CDR1 and CDR2 from the germline V gene are SGHVS and FNYEAQ. The CDR3 nucleotides are TGTGCCAGCAGCCCGGAGGCAACCAACACTGAAGCTTTCTTT. The encoded protein is CASSPEATNTEAFF.

The chain combines TRBV2 with TRBJ2-2; tentatively, D is TRBD2 (5 bases). The CDR3 totals 13 residues. Trimming shortened V by 2 bases and J by 5 bases, and 6 bases separated the two germline ends. The germline V gene has CDR1 SNHLY and CDR2 FYNNEI. As DNA, the CDR3 is TGTGCCAGCAGTGAATCGGGGACCGGGGAGCTGTTTTTT. Translated, it gives CASSESGTGELFF.

The chain combines TRBV7-6 with TRBJ2-3; D is undetermined. The CDR3 covers 15 residues. Between the trimmed V and J ends, which lost 5 bases and 1 base, there was a span of 13 bases. Germline assignment: CDR1 SGHVS and CDR2 FNYEAQ. CDR3 residues: CASSPLERRTDTQYF. CDR3 DNA sequence: TGTGCCAGCAGCCCACTTGAACGGCGCACAGATACGCAGTATTTT.

The chain joins TRBV4-1 to TRBJ1-1; a weak D match, TRBD1 (5 bases). This CDR3 contains 14 residues. V shed 1 base and J shed 2 bases, with 8 bases lying between them. CDR1 and CDR2 (germline): MGHRA, YSYEKL. In DNA, the CDR3 is TGCGCCAGCAGCCAAGGACAGCTAAACACTGAAGCTTTCTTT. Protein sequence: CASSQGQLNTEAFF.

This clone has only one observation. The J gene is TRBJ2-5, the V gene TRBV5-8; weak D call: TRBD2 (5 bases). The CDR3 totals 14 residues. The V gene lost 7 bases and the J gene lost 0 bases, with 13 bases spanning the gap. Germline values: CDR1 SGHTS, CDR2 YDEGEE. The CDR3: CASAGSLYQETQYF. The CDR3, as DNA: TGTGCCAGCGCGGGCAGCTTGTACCAAGAGACCCAGTACTTC.

The chain links TRBV5-1 to TRBJ2-5; no definite D call. With 2 bases removed from V and 1 base from J, the gap between germline ends came to 9 bases. The CDR3 contains 14 residues. Germline V gene data show CDR1 as SGHRS and CDR2 as YFSETQ. CDR3 coding DNA: TGCGCCAGCAGCTTTCGGGCAGGCCAAGAGACCCAGTACTTC. This translates into CASSFRAGQETQYF.

The chain joins TRBV20-1 to TRBJ2-1; unclear D gene. CDR3 size: 11 residues. Germline V gene sequence: CDR1 DFQATT, CDR2 SNEGSKA (reference sequence). V was shortened by 0 bases and J by 8 bases, with 5 bases between the two germline ends. The chain's CDR3 is CSARDEYEQFF. CDR3 DNA: TGCAGTGCTAGAGATGAATATGAGCAGTTCTTC.

The V call is TRBV6-5, the J call TRBJ1-1, with 8 bases aligning to TRBD1. Germline trimming cut 4 bases from V and 2 bases from J; bases unmatched to any gene: 3. Germline CDR1 is MNHEY and CDR2 is SVGAGI. The CDR3 spans 14 residues. The CDR3 spells CASSFDRGNTEAFF. CDR3 nucleotide sequence: TGTGCCAGCAGTTTCGACAGGGGAAACACTGAAGCTTTCTTT.

This chain uses TRBV28 with TRBJ1-5; D possibly corresponds to TRBD1 (5 bases). The germline V gene has CDR1 MDHEN and CDR2 SYDVKM. The CDR3 is 15 amino acids. V was trimmed by 8 bases and J by 0 bases, leaving 14 bases between them. CDR3 nucleotide sequence: TGTGCCAGCCGGGGGGGGTATTATAGCAATCAGCCCCAGCATTTT. It codes for CASRGGYYSNQPQHF.

The V and J genes are TRBV7-2 and TRBJ2-3, with 9 bases lining up with TRBD2. The germline V gene has CDR1 SGHTA and CDR2 FQGNSA. Losses at the gene ends were 1 base for V and 3 bases for J; bases not matched to a gene: 2. CDR3 length: 15 residues. The CDR3 region has the DNA TGTGCCAGCAGCTTAGATACTAGCGGGACAGATACGCAGTATTTT. This encodes CASSLDTSGTDTQYF.